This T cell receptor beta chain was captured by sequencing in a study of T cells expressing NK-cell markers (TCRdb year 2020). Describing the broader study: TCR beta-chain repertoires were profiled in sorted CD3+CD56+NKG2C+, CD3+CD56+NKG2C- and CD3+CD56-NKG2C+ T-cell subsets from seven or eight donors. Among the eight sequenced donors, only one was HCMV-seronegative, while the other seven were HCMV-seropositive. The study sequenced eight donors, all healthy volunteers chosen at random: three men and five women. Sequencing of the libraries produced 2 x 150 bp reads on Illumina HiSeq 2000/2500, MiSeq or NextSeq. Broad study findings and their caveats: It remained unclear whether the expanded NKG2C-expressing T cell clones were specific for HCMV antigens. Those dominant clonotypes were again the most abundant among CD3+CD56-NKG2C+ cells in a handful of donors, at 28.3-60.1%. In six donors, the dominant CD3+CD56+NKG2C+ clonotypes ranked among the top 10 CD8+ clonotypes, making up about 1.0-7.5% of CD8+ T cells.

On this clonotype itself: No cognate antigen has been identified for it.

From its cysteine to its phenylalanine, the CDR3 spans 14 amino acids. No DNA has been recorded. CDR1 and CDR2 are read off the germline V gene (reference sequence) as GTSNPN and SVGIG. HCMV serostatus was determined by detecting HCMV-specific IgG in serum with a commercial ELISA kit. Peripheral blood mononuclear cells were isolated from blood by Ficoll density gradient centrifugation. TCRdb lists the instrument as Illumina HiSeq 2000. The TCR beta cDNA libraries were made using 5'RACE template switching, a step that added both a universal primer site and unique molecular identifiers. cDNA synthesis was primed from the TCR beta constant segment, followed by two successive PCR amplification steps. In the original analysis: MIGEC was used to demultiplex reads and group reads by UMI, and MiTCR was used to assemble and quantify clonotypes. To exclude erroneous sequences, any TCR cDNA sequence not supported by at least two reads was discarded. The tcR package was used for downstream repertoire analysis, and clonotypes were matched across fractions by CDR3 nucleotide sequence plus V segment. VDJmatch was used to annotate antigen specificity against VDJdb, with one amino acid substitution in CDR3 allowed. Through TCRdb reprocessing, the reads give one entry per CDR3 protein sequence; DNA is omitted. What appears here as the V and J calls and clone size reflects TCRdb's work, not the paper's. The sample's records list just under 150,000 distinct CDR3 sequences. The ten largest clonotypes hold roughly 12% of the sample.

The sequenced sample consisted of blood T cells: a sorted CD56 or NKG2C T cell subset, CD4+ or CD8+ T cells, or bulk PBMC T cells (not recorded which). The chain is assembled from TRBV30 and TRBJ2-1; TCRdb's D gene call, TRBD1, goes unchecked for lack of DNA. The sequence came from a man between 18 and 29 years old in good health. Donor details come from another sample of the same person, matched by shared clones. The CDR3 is CAWSRGQGLNEQFF.